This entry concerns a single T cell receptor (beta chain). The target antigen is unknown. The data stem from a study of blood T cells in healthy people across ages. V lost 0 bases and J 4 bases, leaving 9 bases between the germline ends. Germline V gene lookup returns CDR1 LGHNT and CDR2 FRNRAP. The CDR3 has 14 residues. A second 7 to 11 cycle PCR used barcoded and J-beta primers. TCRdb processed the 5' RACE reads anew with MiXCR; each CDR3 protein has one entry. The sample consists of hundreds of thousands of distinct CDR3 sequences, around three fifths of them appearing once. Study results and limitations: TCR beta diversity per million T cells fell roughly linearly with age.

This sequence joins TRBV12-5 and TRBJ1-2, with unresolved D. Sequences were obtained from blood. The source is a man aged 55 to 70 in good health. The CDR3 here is CASGLVLGIYGYTF. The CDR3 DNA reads TGTGCTAGTGGTTTGGTATTGGGCATCTATGGCTACACCTTC. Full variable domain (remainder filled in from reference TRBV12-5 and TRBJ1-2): DARVTQTPRHKVTEMGQEVTMRCQPILGHNTVFWYRQTMMQGLELLAYFRNRAPLDDSGMPKDRFSAEMPDATLATLKIQPSEPRDSAVYFCASGLVLGIYGYTFGSGTRLTVV.